This TCR beta chain appears in the sequencing data of a study of T cells in Graves' hyperthyroidism and ophthalmopathy. Points from the study as a whole: Most thyroid-expanded clonotypes above 0.001 were also found in blood. Ophthalmopathy was distinguished from stable hyperthyroidism by 13 V-J signatures.

Amplification yielded TCR beta CDR3 regions, with RNA transcripts as the source. TCR CDR3 regions were first amplified by RT-PCR with HTBI primers. TCRdb ran MiXCR on the multiplex PCR reads and lists one entry per CDR3 protein. The data hold some 510,000 distinct CDR3 sequences, with around 42% observed a single time. CDR1 SGHAT and CDR2 FQDESV come from the germline V gene (reference sequence). This CDR3 contains 15 residues. With 5 bases clipped from V and 7 bases from J, the junction kept 11 bases outside the gene matches. As concerns this clonotype: What it recognizes is unknown.

Graves' hyperthyroidism without ophthalmopathy progression within 18 months was termed stable. The source is a woman under 30 with Graves' hyperthyroidism. The sequenced sample consisted of peripheral blood or thyroid tissue (not recorded which). This chain connects TRBV11-1 to TRBJ2-5; 9 bases align to TRBD2. CDR3 nucleotide sequence: TGTGCCAGCAGCCTCCCGAAGACTAGCGGCCGGACCCAGTACTTC. Protein sequence: CASSLPKTSGRTQYF.